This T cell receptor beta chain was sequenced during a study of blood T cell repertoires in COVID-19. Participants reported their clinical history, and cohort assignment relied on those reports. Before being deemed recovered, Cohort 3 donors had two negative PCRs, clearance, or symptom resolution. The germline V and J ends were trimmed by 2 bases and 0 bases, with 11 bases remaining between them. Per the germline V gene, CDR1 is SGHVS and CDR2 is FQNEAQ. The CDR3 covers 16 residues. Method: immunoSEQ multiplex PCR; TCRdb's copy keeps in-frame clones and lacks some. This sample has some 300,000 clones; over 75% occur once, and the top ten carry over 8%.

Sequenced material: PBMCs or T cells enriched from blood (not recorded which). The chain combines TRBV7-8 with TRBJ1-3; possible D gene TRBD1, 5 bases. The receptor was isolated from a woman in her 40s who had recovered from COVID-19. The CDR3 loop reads CASSLFGGGSGNTIYF. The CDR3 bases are TGTGCCAGCAGCTTATTTGGGGGGGGCTCTGGAAACACCATATATTTT.